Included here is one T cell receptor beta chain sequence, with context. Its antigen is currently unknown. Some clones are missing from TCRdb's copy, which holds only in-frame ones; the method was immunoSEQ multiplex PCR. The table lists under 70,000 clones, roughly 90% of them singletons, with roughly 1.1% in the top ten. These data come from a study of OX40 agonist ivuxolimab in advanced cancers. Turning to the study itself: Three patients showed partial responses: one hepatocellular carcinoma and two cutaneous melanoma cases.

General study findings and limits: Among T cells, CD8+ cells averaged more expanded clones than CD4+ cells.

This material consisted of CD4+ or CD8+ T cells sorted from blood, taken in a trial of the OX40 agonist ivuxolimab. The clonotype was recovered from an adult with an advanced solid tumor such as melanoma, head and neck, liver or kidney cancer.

CDR3 sequence reads: CASGKGVNNQPQHF. CDR3 nucleotides: TGTGCCAGCGGGAAGGGAGTTAACAATCAGCCCCAGCATTTT. The chain is built from TRBV2 and TRBJ1-5; D is ambiguous. Trimming cost V 8 bases and J 3 bases, with 14 bases left between them. The CDR3 length is 14 residues. CDR1 is SNHLY, CDR2 FYNNEI, per germline.